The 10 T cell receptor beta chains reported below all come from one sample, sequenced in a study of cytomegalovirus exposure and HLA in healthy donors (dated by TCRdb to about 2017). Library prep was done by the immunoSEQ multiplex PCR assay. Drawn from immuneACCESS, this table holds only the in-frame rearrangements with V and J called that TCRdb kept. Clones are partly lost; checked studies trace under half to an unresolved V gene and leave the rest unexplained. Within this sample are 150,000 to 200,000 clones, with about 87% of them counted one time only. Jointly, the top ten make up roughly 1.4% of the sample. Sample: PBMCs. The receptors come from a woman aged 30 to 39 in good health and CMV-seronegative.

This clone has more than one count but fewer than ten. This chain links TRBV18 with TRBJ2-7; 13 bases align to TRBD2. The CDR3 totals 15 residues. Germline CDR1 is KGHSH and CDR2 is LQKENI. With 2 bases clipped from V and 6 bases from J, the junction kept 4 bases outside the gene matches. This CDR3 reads CASSPTSGGAFEQYF. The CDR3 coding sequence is TGTGCCAGCTCACCAACTAGCGGGGGGGCCTTCGAGCAGTACTTC.

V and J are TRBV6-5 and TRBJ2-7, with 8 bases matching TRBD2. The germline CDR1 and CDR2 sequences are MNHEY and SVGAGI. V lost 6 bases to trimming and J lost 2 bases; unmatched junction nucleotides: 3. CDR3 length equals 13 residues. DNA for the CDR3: TGTGCCAGCAGCTTGACTAGCGCCTACGAGCAGTACTTC. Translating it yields CASSLTSAYEQYF.

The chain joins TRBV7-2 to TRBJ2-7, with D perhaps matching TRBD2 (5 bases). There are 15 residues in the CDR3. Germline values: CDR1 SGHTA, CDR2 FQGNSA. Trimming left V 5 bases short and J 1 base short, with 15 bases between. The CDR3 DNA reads TGTGCCAGCAGCAATCGACCGGGGATATCCTACGAGCAGTACTTC. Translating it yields CASSNRPGISYEQYF.

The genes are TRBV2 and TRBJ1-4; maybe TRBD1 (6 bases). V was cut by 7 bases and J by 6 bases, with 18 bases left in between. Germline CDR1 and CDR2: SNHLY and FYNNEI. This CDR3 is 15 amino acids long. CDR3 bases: TGTGCCAGCACCCTACGGGGGGGCGGGGATGAAAAACTGTTTTTT. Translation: CASTLRGGGDEKLFF. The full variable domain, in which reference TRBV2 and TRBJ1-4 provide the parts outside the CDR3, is EPEVTQTPSHQVTQMGQEVILRCVPISNHLYFYWYRQILGQKVEFLVSFYNNEISEKSEIFDDQFSVERPDGSNFTLKIRSTKLEDSAMYFCASTLRGGGDEKLFFGSGTQLSVL.

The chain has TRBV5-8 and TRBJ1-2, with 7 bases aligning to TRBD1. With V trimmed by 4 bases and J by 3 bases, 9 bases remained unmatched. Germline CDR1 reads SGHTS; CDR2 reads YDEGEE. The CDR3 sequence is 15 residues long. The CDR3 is CASSTGQTGHYGYTF. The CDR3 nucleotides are TGTGCCAGCAGCACGGGACAGACAGGGCACTATGGCTACACCTTC.

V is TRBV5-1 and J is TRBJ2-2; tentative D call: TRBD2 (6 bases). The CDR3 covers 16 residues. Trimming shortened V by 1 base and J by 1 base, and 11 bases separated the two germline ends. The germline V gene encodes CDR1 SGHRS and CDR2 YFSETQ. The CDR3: CASSLSTGENTGELFF. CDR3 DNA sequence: TGCGCCAGCAGCTTGTCCACGGGAGAGAACACCGGGGAGCTGTTTTTT.

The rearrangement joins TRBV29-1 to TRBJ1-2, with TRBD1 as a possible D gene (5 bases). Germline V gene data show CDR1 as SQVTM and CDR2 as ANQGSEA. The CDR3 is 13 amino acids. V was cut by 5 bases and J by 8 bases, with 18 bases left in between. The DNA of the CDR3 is TGCAGCGTTCGAAGCCCCTCAGGGTTCGGCTACACCTTC. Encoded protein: CSVRSPSGFGYTF. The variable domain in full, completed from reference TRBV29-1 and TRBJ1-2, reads SAVISQKPSRDICQRGTSLTIQCQVDSQVTMMFWYRQQPGQSLTLIATANQGSEATYESGFVIDKFPISRPNLTFSTLTVSNMSPEDSSIYLCSVRSPSGFGYTFGSGTRLTVV.

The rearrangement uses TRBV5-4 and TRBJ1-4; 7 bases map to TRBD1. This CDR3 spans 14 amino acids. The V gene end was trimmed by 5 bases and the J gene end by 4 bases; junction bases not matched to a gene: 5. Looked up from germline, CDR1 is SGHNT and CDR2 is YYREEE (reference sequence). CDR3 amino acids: CASRPGQDNEKLFF. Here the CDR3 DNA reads TGTGCCAGCAGGCCCGGACAGGATAATGAAAAACTGTTTTTT.

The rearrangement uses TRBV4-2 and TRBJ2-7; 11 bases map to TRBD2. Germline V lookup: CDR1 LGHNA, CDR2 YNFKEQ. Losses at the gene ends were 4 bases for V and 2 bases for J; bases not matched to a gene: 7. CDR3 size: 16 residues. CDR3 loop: CASSRELAGGAYEQYF. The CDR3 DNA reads TGTGCCAGCAGCCGAGAGCTAGCGGGGGGCGCCTACGAGCAGTACTTC.

CDR3 DNA sequence: TGTGCCAGCAGTCTAGCGGGGGTTATCAATGAGCAGTTCTTC. It is translated as CASSLAGVINEQFF. This chain uses TRBV27 with TRBJ2-1; 10 positions match TRBD2. The V gene end was trimmed by 5 bases and the J gene end by 6 bases; junction bases not matched to a gene: 4. This CDR3 has 14 amino acids. Germline V gives CDR1 MNHEY, CDR2 SMNVEV (reference sequence).